These 20 T cell receptor beta chains came from one sample sequenced in a study of OX40 agonist ivuxolimab in advanced cancers. Receptor libraries were prepared by the immunoSEQ multiplex PCR assay. TCRdb obtained this table from immuneACCESS and retained in-frame rearrangements with V and J assigned. These tables miss some clones; where compared with another copy, unresolved V genes account for less than half of the shortfall, and the remainder is unexplained. For this sample the table gives about 44,000 clones, of which 80% were detected only once. Jointly, the top ten make up 10% of the sample. The sequencing here drew on CD4+ or CD8+ T cells sorted from blood, taken in a trial of the OX40 agonist ivuxolimab. The receptors were gathered from an adult with an advanced solid tumor such as melanoma, head and neck, liver or kidney cancer.

Concerning this clone itself: At one boundary the junction diverges from the germline segment, which might be a read error. The rearrangement joins TRBV7-7 to TRBJ2-3; 8 positions agree with TRBD2. This CDR3 region has 14 residues. Germline V lookup: CDR1 SSHAT, CDR2 FNYEAQ (reference sequence). The CDR3, as DNA: TGTGCTAGCAGCCCGACTAGCGTAACAGATACGCAGTATTTT. This encodes CASSPTSVTDTQYF.

This chain links TRBV6-6 with TRBJ2-3, with D hard to call. The CDR3 is 12 amino acids. Germline CDR1 and CDR2: MNHNY and SVGAGI (reference sequence). V shed 5 bases and J shed 7 bases, with 10 bases lying between them. The chain's CDR3 is CASSPNRNTQYF. The CDR3 coding sequence is TGTGCCAGCAGTCCTAACCGGAATACGCAGTATTTT.

The chain links TRBV30 to TRBJ1-2; weak D call: TRBD1 (5 bases). The germline V gene has CDR1 GTSNPN and CDR2 SVGIG (reference sequence). Trimming stripped 0 bases from V and 5 bases from J, with 16 bases between. This CDR3 comprises 15 residues. CDR3 bases: TGTGCCTGGAGTGTAAGTTTGGGCGCAGGGTATGGCTACACCTTC. This translates into CAWSVSLGAGYGYTF.

The chain links TRBV25-1 to TRBJ2-5; weak D call: TRBD1 (5 bases). The germline CDR1 and CDR2 sequences are MGHDK and SYGVNS. This CDR3 region has 13 residues. Trimming stripped 4 bases from V and 2 bases from J, with 8 bases between. The CDR3: CASSAGFQETQYF. CDR3 coding DNA: TGTGCCAGCAGTGCAGGGTTTCAAGAGACCCAGTACTTC. Supplemented by reference TRBV25-1 and TRBJ2-5, the full variable domain reads EADIYQTPRYLVIGTGKKITLECSQTMGHDKMYWYQQDPGMELHLIHYSYGVNSTEKGDLSSESTVSRIRTEHFPLTLESARPSHTSQYLCASSAGFQETQYFGPGTRLLVL.

V usage is TRBV10-3 and J usage is TRBJ1-1; 9 bases agree with TRBD1. In germline, CDR1 is ENHRY, CDR2 SYGVKD. V was pared by 6 bases and J by 1 base, with 9 bases of the junction left unmatched. The CDR3 has 16 amino acids. The CDR3 DNA follows: TGTGCCATCAGAATCCGGGACAGGGTTGGGAACACTGAAGCTTTCTTT. Translated: CAIRIRDRVGNTEAFF.

As DNA, the CDR3 is TGTGCCAGCAGGGCTAGCGAGGGTGAGCAGTTCTTC. It encodes CASRASEGEQFF. The chain couples TRBV6-6 to TRBJ2-1; D is possibly TRBD2 (6 bases). Germline CDR1 reads MNHNY; CDR2 reads SVGAGI (reference sequence). CDR3 length equals 12 residues. V lost 6 bases, J lost 9 bases, and 12 bases lay in between.

CDR3 amino acids: CASSGGLAISYNEQFF. DNA for the CDR3: TGTGCCAGCAGCGGTGGCCTAGCCATCTCCTACAATGAGCAGTTCTTC. This chain connects TRBV21-1 to TRBJ2-1; TRBD2, the table's D call, lacks a check against the DNA. TRBV21-1 is a recognized pseudogene. This CDR3 has 16 amino acids.

The CDR3 sequence is CAWSPTGGSYEQYF. The CDR3 nucleotides are TGTGCCTGGAGCCCAACAGGGGGCTCCTACGAGCAGTACTTC. This chain links TRBV30 with TRBJ2-7, with TRBD1 matching 8 bases. The germline V gene has CDR1 GTSNPN and CDR2 SVGIG (reference sequence). With V trimmed by 3 bases and J by 0 bases, 4 bases remained unmatched. CDR3 length: 14 residues. Complete variable domain (other parts from reference TRBV30 and TRBJ2-7): SQTIHQWPATLVQPVGSPLSLECTVEGTSNPNLYWYRQAAGRGLQLLFYSVGIGQISSEVPQNLSASRPQDRQFILSSKKLLLSDSGFYLCAWSPTGGSYEQYFGPGTRLTVT.

The J gene is TRBJ1-5, the V gene TRBV2, with 7 bases that match TRBD1. The germline CDR1 and CDR2 sequences are SNHLY and FYNNEI. Unmatched junction bases numbered 13, after V lost 6 bases and J lost 11 bases. The CDR3 runs 14 residues. CDR3 loop: CASRGLQGIGAQHF. CDR3 DNA sequence: TGTGCCAGCAGGGGATTACAGGGGATCGGGGCCCAGCATTTT.

The rearrangement links TRBV6-5 to TRBJ2-2; perhaps TRBD2 as D (6 bases). This CDR3 is 13 amino acids long. Germline CDR1 and CDR2: MNHEY and SVGAGI. The V end was cut by 6 bases, the J end by 5 bases, with 10 bases between. The CDR3 DNA reads as TGTGCCAGCAGACCCGGGGGAACCGGGGAGCTGTTTTTT. This encodes CASRPGGTGELFF.

This clone was seen only once. This chain links TRBV7-8 with TRBJ1-4; 8 positions match TRBD1. V shed 2 bases and J 7 bases; nucleotides not matched to a gene: 6. The CDR3 is 15 residues long. CDR1 is SGHVS, CDR2 FQNEAQ, per germline. The CDR3 DNA sequence: TGTGCCAGCAGCTTAAACAGGGGGAAGACTGAAAAACTGTTTTTT. It codes for CASSLNRGKTEKLFF.

This rearrangement joins TRBV5-6 to TRBJ1-2, with D unresolved. There are 16 residues in the CDR3. Germline CDR1 and CDR2: SGHDT and YYEEEE. V lost 4 bases and J lost 1, with 17 bases in between. The CDR3 sequence is CASSPAGFLRNYGYTF. As DNA, the CDR3 is TGTGCCAGCAGCCCCGCAGGCTTTCTTCGTAACTATGGCTACACCTTC.

This chain connects TRBV6-4 to TRBJ1-2, with D unresolved. Germline V gene sequence: CDR1 MRHNA, CDR2 SNTAGT. V lost 5 bases, J lost 2 bases, and 9 bases lay in between. This CDR3 has 13 residues. The CDR3 DNA sequence: TGTGCCAGCAGTATAAGCGGAAACTATGGCTACACCTTC. Amino acids: CASSISGNYGYTF.

V and J are TRBV2 and TRBJ2-7; 9 bases agree with TRBD1. The CDR3 covers 13 residues. V shed 6 bases and J 0 bases; nucleotides not matched to a gene: 0. Looked up from germline, CDR1 is SNHLY and CDR2 is FYNNEI. CDR3 amino acids: CASRTGGSYEQYF. The CDR3 nucleotides read TGTGCCAGCAGGACAGGGGGCTCCTACGAGCAGTACTTC.

J is TRBJ2-1 and V is TRBV7-2; 8 bases map to TRBD2. CDR1 is SGHTA, CDR2 FQGNSA, per germline. Losses at the gene ends were 5 bases for V and 0 bases for J; bases not matched to a gene: 6. The CDR3 length is 16 residues. The CDR3 region has the DNA TGTGCCAGCAGCCAGCGGGAGACCTTCTCCTACAATGAGCAGTTCTTC. Translated, it gives CASSQRETFSYNEQFF. Based on the CDR3 plus reference TRBV7-2 and TRBJ2-1, the full variable domain is GAGVSQSPSNKVTEKGKDVELRCDPISGHTALYWYRQSLGQGLEFLIYFQGNSAPDKSGLPSDRFSAERTGGSVSTLTIQRTQQEDSAVYLCASSQRETFSYNEQFFGPGTRLTVL.

CDR3 DNA: TGTGCCAGCAGCTTGGACGGGTTAAGCGGGGAGCTGTTTTTT. Translation gives CASSLDGLSGELFF. The chain carries TRBV5-4 and TRBJ2-2, with D hard to call. V lost 0 bases, J lost 7 bases, and 10 bases lay in between. This CDR3 has 14 amino acids. CDR1 and CDR2 (germline): SGHNT, YYREEE (reference sequence).

This rearrangement joins TRBV28 to TRBJ1-2; D call uncertain. V was trimmed by 1 base and J by 4 bases, leaving 7 bases between them. CDR1 is MDHEN, CDR2 SYDVKM, per germline. The CDR3 is made up of 13 amino acids. CDR3 nucleotides: TGTGCCAGCAGTTTATCCCTAATCTATGGCTACACCTTC. It yields the protein CASSLSLIYGYTF.

The CDR3 DNA reads as TGTGCCAGCAGTCCCACCGACAGGGTGGTTACAGATACGCAGTATTTT. Translated, it gives CASSPTDRVVTDTQYF. V is TRBV27 and J is TRBJ2-3; 7 bases are shared with TRBD1. The CDR3 is made up of 16 amino acids. The ends lost 5 bases at V and 3 bases at J; junction bases unmatched: 11. CDR1 is MNHEY, CDR2 SMNVEV, per germline (reference sequence).

This chain connects TRBV2 to TRBJ1-5; D gene uncertain. V shed 3 bases and J shed 0 bases, with 6 bases lying between them. Germline V gene lookup returns CDR1 SNHLY and CDR2 FYNNEI. The CDR3 contains 14 residues. In DNA, the CDR3 is TGTGCCAGCAGTGACAGTAATAGCAATCAGCCCCAGCATTTT. Translation gives CASSDSNSNQPQHF.

The V and J genes are TRBV15 and TRBJ2-2, with 10 bases identical to TRBD1. The CDR3 contains 15 residues. The germline V gene encodes CDR1 LNHNV and CDR2 YYDKDF (reference sequence). Trimming cost V 5 bases and J 4 bases; bases outside gene matches: 4. CDR3 bases: TGTGCCACCAGCGGAGGGACAGGGGTCACCGGGGAGCTGTTTTTT. Translated: CATSGGTGVTGELFF.